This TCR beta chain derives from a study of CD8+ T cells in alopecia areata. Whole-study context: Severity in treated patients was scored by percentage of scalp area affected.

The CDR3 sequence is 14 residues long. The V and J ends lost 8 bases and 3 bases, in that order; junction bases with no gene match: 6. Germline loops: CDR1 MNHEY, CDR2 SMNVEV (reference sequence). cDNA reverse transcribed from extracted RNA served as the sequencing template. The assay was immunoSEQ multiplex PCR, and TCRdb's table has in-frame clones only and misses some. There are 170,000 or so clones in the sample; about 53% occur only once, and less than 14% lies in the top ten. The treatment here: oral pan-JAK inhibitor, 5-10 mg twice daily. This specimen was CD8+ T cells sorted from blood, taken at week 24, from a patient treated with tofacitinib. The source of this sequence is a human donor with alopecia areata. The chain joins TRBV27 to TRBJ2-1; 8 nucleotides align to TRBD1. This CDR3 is CASQRTGNYNEQFF. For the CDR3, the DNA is TGTGCCAGCCAAAGGACAGGGAACTACAATGAGCAGTTCTTC.